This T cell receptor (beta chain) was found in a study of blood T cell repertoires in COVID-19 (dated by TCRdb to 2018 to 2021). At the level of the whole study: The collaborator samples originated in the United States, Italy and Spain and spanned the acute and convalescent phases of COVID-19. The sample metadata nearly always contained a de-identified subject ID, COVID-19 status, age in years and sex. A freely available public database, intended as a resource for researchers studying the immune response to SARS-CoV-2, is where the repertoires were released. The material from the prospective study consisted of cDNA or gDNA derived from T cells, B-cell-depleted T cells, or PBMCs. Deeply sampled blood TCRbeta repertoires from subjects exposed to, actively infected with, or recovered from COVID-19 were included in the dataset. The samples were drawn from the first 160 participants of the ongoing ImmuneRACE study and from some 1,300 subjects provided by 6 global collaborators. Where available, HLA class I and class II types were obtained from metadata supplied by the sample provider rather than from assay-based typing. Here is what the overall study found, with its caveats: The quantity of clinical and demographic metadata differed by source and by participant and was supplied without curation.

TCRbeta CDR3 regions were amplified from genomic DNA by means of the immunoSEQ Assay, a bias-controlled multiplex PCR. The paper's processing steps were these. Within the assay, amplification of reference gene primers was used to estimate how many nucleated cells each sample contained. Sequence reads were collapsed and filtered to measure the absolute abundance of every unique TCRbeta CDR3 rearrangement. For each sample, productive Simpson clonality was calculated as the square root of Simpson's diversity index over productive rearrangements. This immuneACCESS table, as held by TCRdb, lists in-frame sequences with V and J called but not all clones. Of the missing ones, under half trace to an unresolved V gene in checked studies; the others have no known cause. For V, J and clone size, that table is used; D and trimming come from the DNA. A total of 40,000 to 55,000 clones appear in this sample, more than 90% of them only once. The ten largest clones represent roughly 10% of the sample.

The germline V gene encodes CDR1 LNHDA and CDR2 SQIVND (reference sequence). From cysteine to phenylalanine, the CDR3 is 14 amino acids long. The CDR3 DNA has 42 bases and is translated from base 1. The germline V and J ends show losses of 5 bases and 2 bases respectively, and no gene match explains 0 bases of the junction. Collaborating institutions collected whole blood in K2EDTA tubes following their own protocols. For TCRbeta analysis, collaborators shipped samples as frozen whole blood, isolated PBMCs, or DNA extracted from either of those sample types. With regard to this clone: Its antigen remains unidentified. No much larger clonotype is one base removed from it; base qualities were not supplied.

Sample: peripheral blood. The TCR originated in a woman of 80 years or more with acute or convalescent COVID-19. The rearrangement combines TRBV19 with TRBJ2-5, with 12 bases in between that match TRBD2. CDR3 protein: CASSLAGGQETQYF. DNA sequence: TGTGCCAGTAGTCTAGCGGGAGGGCAAGAGACCCAGTACTTC.